The 27 T cell receptor beta chains below were found in one sample sequenced in a study of PD-1 blockade in classical Hodgkin lymphoma. Repertoires were generated with immunoSEQ multiplex PCR, while TCRdb's copy carries only in-frame clones and drops some. The data show roughly 56,000 clones, approximately 90% seen once. All patients relapsed after autologous stem cell transplantation, and brentuximab vedotin exposure varied. The sample was peripheral blood mononuclear cells (PBMCs), taken before the second cycle of nivolumab. The receptors originated from a human donor with classical Hodgkin lymphoma.

V usage is TRBV7-9 and J usage is TRBJ2-5; the D gene is possibly TRBD1 (6 bases). V lost 4 bases to trimming and J lost 11 bases, with 26 bases between them. Per the germline V gene, CDR1 is SEHNR and CDR2 is FQNEAQ (reference sequence). This CDR3 comprises 16 residues. The CDR3 region has the DNA TGTGCCAGCAGCTCCGCGGGCAGGGGTAGCTCTACCCGGCAGTACTTC. It specifies CASSSAGRGSSTRQYF. The whole variable domain, filled in from reference TRBV7-9 and TRBJ2-5, reads DTGVSQNPRHKITKRGQNVTFRCDPISEHNRLYWYRQTLGQGPEFLTYFQNEAQLEKSRLLSDRFSAERPKGSFSTLEIQRTEQGDSAMYLCASSSAGRGSSTRQYFGPGTRLLVL.

This clone appeared a few times. The chain links TRBV5-6 to TRBJ1-5; no reliable D call. Germline CDR1 is SGHDT and CDR2 is YYEEEE. This CDR3 is built from 13 residues. V lost 1 base and J lost 4, with 6 bases in between. The CDR3, as DNA: TGTGCCAGCAGCTTGTCCGGGAATCAGCCCCAGCATTTT. This encodes CASSLSGNQPQHF.

The V and J genes are TRBV19 and TRBJ1-5; TRBD1 aligns across 9 bases. This CDR3 region has 17 residues. V lost 8 bases to trimming and J lost 2 bases; unmatched junction nucleotides: 13. Germline values: CDR1 LNHDA, CDR2 SQIVND (reference sequence). For the CDR3, the DNA is TGTGCCAGTGCGATTGGACAGGGGAAGGCTGGCAATCAGCCCCAGCATTTT. Encoded protein: CASAIGQGKAGNQPQHF.

CDR3 region: CASSGGISGGAGETQYF. The CDR3 bases are TGTGCCAGCAGCGGAGGGATCAGCGGGGGGGCCGGGGAGACCCAGTACTTC. The V and J genes are TRBV9 and TRBJ2-5; 10 bases align to TRBD2. Trimming removed 3 bases from V and 5 bases from J; junction bases left unmatched: 13. This CDR3 region has 17 residues. Germline loops: CDR1 SGDLS, CDR2 YYNGEE. Together with reference TRBV9 and TRBJ2-5, the CDR3 gives the full variable domain: DSGVTQTPKHLITATGQRVTLRCSPRSGDLSVYWYQQSLDQGLQFLIQYYNGEERAKGNILERFSAQQFPDLHSELNLSSLELGDSALYFCASSGGISGGAGETQYFGPGTRLLVL.

V is TRBV6-5 and J is TRBJ1-5, with D maybe TRBD1 (5 bases). The V and J ends lost 2 bases and 7 bases respectively, with 12 bases between them. The CDR3 is 14 amino acids. The germline V gene encodes CDR1 MNHEY and CDR2 SVGAGI. The CDR3 region has the DNA TGTGCCAGCAGTTACGGGCAGGGCAGCCAGCCCCAGCATTTT. This translates into CASSYGQGSQPQHF.

The CDR3 protein is CASSDQVPNSPLHF. The CDR3 DNA reads as TGTGCCAGCAGTGATCAGGTTCCAAATTCACCCCTCCACTTT. This chain links TRBV6-1 with TRBJ1-6; no firm D call. V dropped 3 bases and J dropped 7 bases, with 10 bases sitting between them. The CDR3 consists of 14 residues. From germline, CDR1 is MNHNS and CDR2 SASEGT.

J is TRBJ2-7 and V is TRBV18, with TRBD2 matching over 10 bases. The CDR3 contains 16 residues. Trimming took 6 bases from V and 6 from J; bases not matched to a gene: 14. CDR1 is KGHSH and CDR2 is LQKENI in the germline V gene. The CDR3 DNA reads as TGTGCCAGCTCTCCCCTCCCACTAGCGGGGTCCAGCGAGCAGTACTTC. This sequence encodes CASSPLPLAGSSEQYF.

V gene TRBV4-1 combines with J gene TRBJ1-4; TRBD1 matches 10 bases. The CDR3 runs to 16 residues. Looked up from germline, CDR1 is MGHRA and CDR2 is YSYEKL. V lost 0 bases to trimming and J lost 7 bases; unmatched junction nucleotides: 5. Here the CDR3 reads CASSQDPGTGAEKLFF. In DNA form, the CDR3 reads TGCGCCAGCAGCCAAGACCCCGGGACAGGGGCTGAAAAACTGTTTTTT.

The J gene is TRBJ2-4, the V gene TRBV5-1, with D maybe TRBD1 (6 bases). Looked up from germline, CDR1 is SGHRS and CDR2 is YFSETQ. The CDR3 totals 13 residues. V was cut by 0 bases and J by 5 bases, with 6 bases left in between. CDR3: CASSLGTENIQYF. The DNA for the CDR3 is TGCGCCAGCAGCTTGGGGACAGAAAACATTCAGTACTTC.

The chain recombines TRBV5-1 with TRBJ1-1, with D possibly being TRBD1 (5 bases). V was shortened by 5 bases and J by 6 bases, with 14 bases between the two germline ends. This CDR3 comprises 13 residues. The germline V gene has CDR1 SGHRS and CDR2 YFSETQ. Here the CDR3 DNA reads TGCGCCAGCAGATTAGACTGGGGCGCTGAAGCTTTCTTT. Translated, it gives CASRLDWGAEAFF. Combining the CDR3 with reference TRBV5-1 and TRBJ1-1 gives the whole variable domain KAGVTQTPRYLIKTRGQQVTLSCSPISGHRSVSWYQQTPGQGLQFLFEYFSETQRNKGNFPGRFSGRQFSNSRSEMNVSTLELGDSALYLCASRLDWGAEAFFGQGTRLTVV.

The chain combines TRBV28 with TRBJ2-3, with 8 nucleotides matching TRBD1. V lost 5 bases, J lost 2 bases, and 3 bases stayed unmatched. CDR1 MDHEN and CDR2 SYDVKM come from the germline V gene. The CDR3 consists of 14 residues. The CDR3 DNA sequence: TGTGCCAGCAGTCGACAGGGGATCACAGATACGCAGTATTTT. This translates into CASSRQGITDTQYF.

The chain has TRBV9 and TRBJ1-5; tentatively, D is TRBD1 (5 bases). Germline assignment: CDR1 SGDLS and CDR2 YYNGEE. There are 14 residues in the CDR3. Between the trimmed V and J ends, which lost 2 bases and 2 bases, there was a span of 8 bases. The chain's CDR3 is CASSVGGGNQPQHF. The DNA for the CDR3 is TGTGCCAGCAGCGTTGGGGGAGGCAATCAGCCCCAGCATTTT.

The rearrangement uses TRBV5-1 and TRBJ1-1; 7 positions agree with TRBD1. CDR3 length equals 14 residues. The germline gives CDR1 SGHRS, CDR2 YFSETQ. V was clipped by 0 bases and J by 5 bases; unmatched bases: 4. In DNA form, the CDR3 reads TGCGCCAGCAGCTTGGACAGGGGACATACTGAAGCTTTCTTT. Translation: CASSLDRGHTEAFF.

The rearrangement joins TRBV6-1 to TRBJ1-5; no reliable D call. Per the germline V gene, CDR1 is MNHNS and CDR2 is SASEGT. The CDR3 totals 13 residues. With 0 bases removed from V and 7 bases from J, the gap between germline ends came to 7 bases. The CDR3 coding sequence is TGTGCCAGCAGTGAAGCGCTTCGACAGCCCCAGCATTTT. Protein sequence: CASSEALRQPQHF.

This rearrangement joins TRBV5-1 to TRBJ1-4; 9 bases match TRBD1. V lost 0 bases and J lost 7; bases outside the gene matches: 7. CDR1 and CDR2 from the germline V gene are SGHRS and YFSETQ. This CDR3 has 16 residues. CDR3 loop: CASSLDLRGQGEKLFF. As DNA, the CDR3 is TGCGCCAGCAGCTTGGATTTACGGGGACAGGGTGAAAAACTGTTTTTT.

The chain recombines TRBV6-1 with TRBJ2-7, with D uncertain. CDR3 length: 13 residues. Per germline, CDR1 MNHNS and CDR2 SASEGT. Trimming cost V 6 bases and J 0 bases, with 9 bases left between them. CDR3 nucleotide sequence: TGTGCCAGCAGACCGGGCCTCTCCTACGAGCAGTACTTC. Encoded protein: CASRPGLSYEQYF.

The V call is TRBV7-9, the J call TRBJ1-1; D might be TRBD1 (5 bases). Germline lookup yields CDR1 SEHNR and CDR2 FQNEAQ (reference sequence). This CDR3 region has 14 residues. Deletions cut 1 base from V and 1 base from J, with 7 bases between. The CDR3: CASSLGGGNTEAFF. The CDR3 region has the DNA TGTGCCAGCAGCTTAGGCGGGGGGAACACTGAAGCTTTCTTT.

V is TRBV27 and J is TRBJ1-1, with unresolved D. The CDR3 is 15 amino acids. Germline loops: CDR1 MNHEY, CDR2 SMNVEV (reference sequence). V lost 6 bases to trimming and J lost 4 bases, with 18 bases between them. The CDR3 region is CASRTGKDWSTEAFF. DNA of the CDR3: TGTGCCAGCAGGACCGGTAAGGATTGGAGCACTGAAGCTTTCTTT.

There are a few counts of this clone. This chain joins TRBV4-2 and TRBJ2-7; TRBD2 is a possible D gene (5 bases). This CDR3 has 16 amino acids. V dropped 0 bases and J dropped 2 bases, with 14 bases sitting between them. Germline assignment: CDR1 LGHNA and CDR2 YNFKEQ. CDR3 bases: TGTGCCAGCAGCCAAGATGCATCGCTAGCAGCCTACGAGCAGTACTTC. Its translation is CASSQDASLAAYEQYF.

This clone is judged medium-sized (0.01 to 0.1%). The chain has TRBV5-5 and TRBJ2-7; 7 bases match TRBD1. Per the germline V gene, CDR1 is SGHKS and CDR2 is YYEKEE (reference sequence). With 2 bases clipped from V and 2 bases from J, the junction kept 7 bases outside the gene matches. CDR3 length equals 15 residues. The CDR3 DNA follows: TGTGCCAGCAGCTTTCGGGACAGTCACACCTACGAGCAGTACTTC. Residues: CASSFRDSHTYEQYF.

This chain uses TRBV28 with TRBJ2-7; either TRBD1 or TRBD2 may fit D (5 bases each). The CDR3 has 12 residues. Between the trimmed V and J ends, which lost 6 bases and 5 bases, there was a span of 11 bases. Germline-derived CDR1 and CDR2 are MDHEN and SYDVKM. In nucleotides, the CDR3 is TGTGCCAGCAGACGGGACCCCCACGAGCAGTACTTC. This encodes CASRRDPHEQYF.

The sample holds one count of this clone. The rearrangement links TRBV5-1 to TRBJ2-2; D ambiguous. The germline V and J ends were trimmed by 3 bases and 5 bases, with 8 bases remaining between them. Germline V gene data show CDR1 as SGHRS and CDR2 as YFSETQ. The CDR3 is made up of 13 amino acids. Written as DNA, the CDR3 is TGCGCCAGCAGCTGGGAACTTACCGGGGAGCTGTTTTTT. Translated: CASSWELTGELFF.

V and J are TRBV5-1 and TRBJ2-5, with 7 nucleotides matching TRBD2. The J segment lost 2 bases and the V segment lost 7 bases, leaving 5 bases of the junction unmatched. This CDR3 is 13 amino acids long. Germline-derived CDR1 and CDR2 are SGHRS and YFSETQ. The CDR3 loop is CASSAGVQETQYF. CDR3 sequence (DNA): TGCGCCAGCTCTGCGGGGGTTCAAGAGACCCAGTACTTC.

CDR3 DNA: TGTGCCAGCAGTTTGGGCAGAGCTGATAGCAATCAGCCCCAGCATTTT. This codes for CASSLGRADSNQPQHF. The rearrangement joins TRBV27 to TRBJ1-5; D call uncertain. Germline V gene lookup returns CDR1 MNHEY and CDR2 SMNVEV (reference sequence). V was shortened by 3 bases and J by 0 bases, with 12 bases between the two germline ends. CDR3 size: 16 residues.

The rearrangement joins TRBV6-5 to TRBJ2-2, with D hard to call. The V gene's germline CDR1 is MNHEY and CDR2 SVGAGI. This CDR3 spans 12 amino acids. Trimming took off 8 bases at V and 2 bases at J, with 6 bases between the two ends. The CDR3 spells CASRPNTGELFF. DNA for the CDR3: TGTGCCAGCCGCCCTAACACCGGGGAGCTGTTTTTT.

The chain joins TRBV6-6 to TRBJ2-1; 10 positions match TRBD2. V lost 7 bases and J lost 6; bases outside the gene matches: 9. Looked up from germline, CDR1 is MNHNY and CDR2 is SVGAGI (reference sequence). The CDR3 runs 15 residues. CDR3 residues: CASTKTPSGGNEQFF. The CDR3 DNA is TGTGCCAGCACCAAAACACCTAGCGGGGGCAATGAGCAGTTCTTC.

The rearrangement uses TRBV5-1 and TRBJ2-3; D gene ambiguous. Trimming took off 1 base at V and 3 bases at J, with 12 bases between the two ends. Germline loops: CDR1 SGHRS, CDR2 YFSETQ. The CDR3 loop spans 15 amino acids. CDR3 protein: CASSLMGSGTDTQYF. The CDR3 DNA reads as TGCGCCAGCAGCTTGATGGGTAGTGGGACAGATACGCAGTATTTT.